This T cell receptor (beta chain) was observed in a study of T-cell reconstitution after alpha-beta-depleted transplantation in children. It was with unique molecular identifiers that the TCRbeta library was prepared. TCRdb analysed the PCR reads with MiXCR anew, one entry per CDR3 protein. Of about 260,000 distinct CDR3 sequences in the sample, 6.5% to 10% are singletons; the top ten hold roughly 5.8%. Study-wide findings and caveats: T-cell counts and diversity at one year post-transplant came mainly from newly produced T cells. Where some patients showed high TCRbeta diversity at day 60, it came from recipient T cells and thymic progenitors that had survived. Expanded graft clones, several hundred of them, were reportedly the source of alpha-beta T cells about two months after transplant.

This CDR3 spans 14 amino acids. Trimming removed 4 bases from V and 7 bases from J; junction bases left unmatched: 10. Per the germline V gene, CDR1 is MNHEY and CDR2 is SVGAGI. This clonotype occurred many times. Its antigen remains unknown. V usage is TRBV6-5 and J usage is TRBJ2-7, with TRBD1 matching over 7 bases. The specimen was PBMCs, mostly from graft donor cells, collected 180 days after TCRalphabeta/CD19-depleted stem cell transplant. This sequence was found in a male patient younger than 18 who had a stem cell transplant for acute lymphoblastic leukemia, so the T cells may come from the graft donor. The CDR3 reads CASSFIHPGGEQYF. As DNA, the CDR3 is TGTGCCAGCAGTTTCATCCATCCAGGGGGTGAGCAGTACTTC.